The clone carrying this T cell receptor (beta chain) was seen just once. This record comes from a study of control samples from healthy donors and cancer patients. Germline V gene data show CDR1 as MNHNY and CDR2 as SVGAGI (reference sequence). V was shortened by 2 bases and J by 6 bases, with 14 bases between the two germline ends. The CDR3 has 14 residues. Method: immunoSEQ multiplex PCR; TCRdb's copy keeps in-frame clones and lacks some. Seen here are some 150,000 clones, 91% observed once, and the top ten hold 5.5% to 7.5%. Material: blood. The source of this sequence is a man younger than 35 in good health. This sequence joins TRBV6-6 and TRBJ2-7, with no clear D. The CDR3 nucleotides are TGTGCCAGCAGTTACATGCGAGAATCCGGCGAGCAGTACTTC. Protein sequence: CASSYMRESGEQYF.